Listed here are 25 T cell receptor beta chains from one sample, sequenced in a study of shared clonotypes between healthy human individuals. Measured with immunoSEQ multiplex PCR; TCRdb has only the in-frame clones, and not every one. The data hold approximately 99,000 clones, with more than 65% observed a single time. Source material: memory CD8+ T cells sorted from blood. Subset described: CD45RO+ cells pooled with CCR7-negative TemRA cells. The receptors originated from a young woman in good health.

A word on this clone: The same CDR3 also results from other DNA sequences found in this sample. The gene calls are TRBV28 and TRBJ2-7; a possible D gene is TRBD1 (5 bases). Germline CDR1 is MDHEN and CDR2 is SYDVKM. The CDR3 has 13 residues. Deletions cut 5 bases from V and 2 bases from J, with 10 bases between. In DNA form, the CDR3 reads TGTGCCAGCAGTGTTGACAGAGCCTACGAGCAGTACTTC. Its translation: CASSVDRAYEQYF.

The rearrangement joins TRBV5-6 to TRBJ2-7; no definite D call. Germline CDR1 SGHDT, CDR2 YYEEEE. Trimming cost V 1 base and J 5 bases, with 13 bases left between them. CDR3 size: 14 residues. In DNA form, the CDR3 reads TGTGCCAGCAGCTTGTTAAGGAATTCGGACGAGCAGTACTTC. Protein: CASSLLRNSDEQYF.

V usage is TRBV4-2 and J usage is TRBJ1-5; 9 bases align to TRBD1. V gave up 1 base and J gave up 1 base; unmatched junction bases: 5. There are 17 residues in the CDR3. The germline V gene encodes CDR1 LGHNA and CDR2 YNFKEQ. CDR3 in amino acids: CASSQGKQGASNQPQHF. DNA for the CDR3: TGTGCCAGCAGCCAAGGAAAACAGGGGGCGAGCAATCAGCCCCAGCATTTT.

A few counts support this clone. The J gene is TRBJ2-7, the V gene TRBV4-2; 10 bases align to TRBD2. The V gene end was trimmed by 1 base and the J gene end by 5 bases; junction bases not matched to a gene: 8. Germline loops: CDR1 LGHNA, CDR2 YNFKEQ. The CDR3 contains 16 residues. CDR3 protein: CASSQVASGSFNEQYF. The CDR3 DNA is TGTGCCAGCAGCCAAGTTGCTAGCGGGAGTTTCAACGAGCAGTACTTC.

This chain connects TRBV5-4 to TRBJ1-4; D not certain. The CDR3 is 16 residues long. The V end was cut by 2 bases, the J end by 7 bases, with 18 bases between. Germline V gene lookup returns CDR1 SGHNT and CDR2 YYREEE (reference sequence). The CDR3 spells CASSFGYLGMGEKLFF. CDR3 in DNA: TGTGCCAGCAGCTTTGGATATCTGGGGATGGGTGAAAAACTGTTTTTT.

This clone came up a few times. The chain carries TRBV29-1 and TRBJ1-5, with D hard to call. CDR3 size: 13 residues. Germline V CDR1 and CDR2: SQVTM, ANQGSEA. V was cut by 5 bases and J by 2 bases, with 10 bases left in between. The CDR3, as DNA: TGCAGCGTTCAACTTGGGGGCAATCAGCCCCAGCATTTT. It yields the protein CSVQLGGNQPQHF. Filled out from reference TRBV29-1 and TRBJ1-5, the complete variable domain reads SAVISQKPSRDICQRGTSLTIQCQVDSQVTMMFWYRQQPGQSLTLIATANQGSEATYESGFVIDKFPISRPNLTFSTLTVSNMSPEDSSIYLCSVQLGGNQPQHFGDGTRLSIL.

CDR3 DNA sequence: TGTGCCAGCTCCCGGACAGATAATGAAAAACTGTTTTTT. It specifies CASSRTDNEKLFF. The chain combines TRBV28 with TRBJ1-4; D perhaps matches TRBD1 (6 bases). V was shortened by 8 bases and J by 4 bases, with 11 bases between the two germline ends. From germline, CDR1 is MDHEN and CDR2 SYDVKM. This CDR3 contains 13 residues.

The genes are TRBV7-9 and TRBJ1-6; TRBD1 matches at 10 bases. J was trimmed by 7 bases and V by 2 bases; bases with no gene match: 2. CDR1 SEHNR and CDR2 FQNEAQ come from the germline V gene (reference sequence). The CDR3 spans 15 residues. The CDR3 nucleotides are TGTGCCAGCAGCTTACCGGGACAGGGGAATTCACCCCTCCACTTT. It specifies CASSLPGQGNSPLHF.

The V gene is TRBV6-6, the J gene TRBJ1-1, with unresolved D. CDR1 is MNHNY, CDR2 SVGAGI, per germline (reference sequence). The CDR3 is made up of 12 amino acids. Deletions cut 5 bases from V and 1 base from J, with 5 bases between. The CDR3 DNA follows: TGTGCCAGCAGTCTTACGAACACTGAAGCTTTCTTT. This encodes CASSLTNTEAFF.

In this sample, this clone turned up once. The chain combines TRBV5-4 with TRBJ2-7; TRBD2 aligns across 12 bases. J lost 5 bases, V lost 2 bases, and 8 bases had no gene match. The CDR3 contains 16 residues. Germline V gene data show CDR1 as SGHNT and CDR2 as YYREEE (reference sequence). Here the CDR3 reads CASSLSPTSGSNEQYF. CDR3 nucleotide sequence: TGTGCCAGCAGCTTATCCCCGACTAGCGGGAGTAACGAGCAGTACTTC.

This chain's CDR3 is CASSFLSRDTQYF. The CDR3 coding sequence is TGTGCCAGCAGTTTTCTTTCTCGAGATACGCAGTATTTT. V gene TRBV27 combines with J gene TRBJ2-3; D is undetermined. The germline V and J ends were trimmed by 3 bases and 5 bases, with 9 bases remaining between them. The CDR3 sequence is 13 residues long. Germline values: CDR1 MNHEY, CDR2 SMNVEV (reference sequence).

This rearrangement joins TRBV6-5 to TRBJ1-3; D remains ambiguous. CDR1 is MNHEY and CDR2 is SVGAGI in the germline V gene. The V and J ends lost 2 bases and 4 bases respectively, with 9 bases between them. This CDR3 is 14 amino acids long. CDR3 loop: CASSYGDSGNTIYF. CDR3 sequence (DNA): TGTGCCAGCAGTTACGGCGACTCCGGAAACACCATATATTTT.

The rearrangement joins TRBV6-6 to TRBJ2-7; no definite D call. Germline V gene sequence: CDR1 MNHNY, CDR2 SVGAGI (reference sequence). The V gene lost 1 base and the J gene lost 5 bases, with 15 bases spanning the gap. The CDR3 runs 15 residues. The CDR3 loop is CASSYFSLVEDEQYF. CDR3 DNA sequence: TGTGCCAGCAGTTACTTCTCCCTCGTTGAGGACGAGCAGTACTTC.

The chain uses TRBV5-6 and TRBJ2-7; 7 nucleotides agree with TRBD1. This CDR3 spans 13 amino acids. CDR1 SGHDT and CDR2 YYEEEE come from the germline V gene. The junction had 8 bases not matched to a gene; V was cut back by 4 bases and J by 7 bases. The CDR3 region has the DNA TGTGCCAGCAGCATGACAGGGCGTGGGGAGCAGTACTTC. It codes for CASSMTGRGEQYF.

V is TRBV2 and J is TRBJ2-2; 9 bases agree with TRBD2. The junction had 5 bases not matched to a gene; V was cut back by 7 bases and J by 2 bases. This CDR3 is built from 15 residues. Germline CDR1 SNHLY, CDR2 FYNNEI. The CDR3 reads CASKGGRANTGELFF. The CDR3 DNA is TGTGCCAGCAAAGGCGGGAGGGCTAACACCGGGGAGCTGTTTTTT.

The genes are TRBV27 and TRBJ2-5; D is ambiguous. This CDR3 is 14 amino acids long. CDR1 is MNHEY and CDR2 is SMNVEV in the germline V gene (reference sequence). Deletions cut 6 bases from V and 4 bases from J, with 15 bases between. CDR3 protein: CASSLDRPGETQYF. The CDR3 DNA reads TGTGCCAGCAGCCTCGATCGACCGGGAGAGACCCAGTACTTC.

This clone was detected a few times. The chain couples TRBV28 to TRBJ2-7; the match to TRBD2 covers 13 bases. CDR3 length: 16 residues. V lost 3 bases, J lost 4 bases, and 6 bases stayed unmatched. CDR1 is MDHEN, CDR2 SYDVKM, per germline. CDR3 sequence reads: CASSFGTSGNRYEQYF. In DNA, the CDR3 is TGTGCCAGCAGTTTCGGGACTAGCGGGAATAGGTACGAGCAGTACTTC.

Turning to this clone: Possible read error: a much larger clone is one base away. The chain combines TRBV2 with TRBJ2-7; 9 nucleotides agree with TRBD2. CDR3 size: 15 residues. CDR1 is SNHLY and CDR2 is FYNNEI in the germline V gene. Trimming cost V 6 bases and J 2 bases; bases outside gene matches: 8. The CDR3 reads CASRSAGGLAYEQYF. Here the CDR3 DNA reads TGTGCCAGCAGATCTGCGGGAGGGCTGGCCTACGAGCAGTACTTC.

This clone was counted many times. J is TRBJ2-1 and V is TRBV25-1; 9 bases are shared with TRBD1. V dropped 4 bases and J dropped 2; count of bases not matched to a gene: 9. The CDR3 totals 17 residues. CDR1 and CDR2 from the germline V gene are MGHDK and SYGVNS. The CDR3 coding sequence is TGTGCCAGCAGTGCCAAACAGGGGGCGCGCGCCTACAATGAGCAGTTCTTC. Its protein is CASSAKQGARAYNEQFF.

The rearrangement links TRBV27 to TRBJ2-1, with TRBD2 identical over 9 bases. Losses at the gene ends were 5 bases for V and 0 bases for J; bases not matched to a gene: 8. The CDR3 is 17 residues long. Germline V lookup: CDR1 MNHEY, CDR2 SMNVEV (reference sequence). CDR3: CASSRGLAQSSYNEQFF. The CDR3 coding sequence is TGTGCCAGCAGTCGCGGACTAGCGCAAAGCTCCTACAATGAGCAGTTCTTC.

The rearrangement links TRBV5-1 to TRBJ2-3; D is unresolved. Germline V lookup: CDR1 SGHRS, CDR2 YFSETQ. V was trimmed by 1 base and J by 0 bases, leaving 9 bases between them. This CDR3 spans 15 amino acids. The CDR3 is CASSLSTVSTDTQYF. The CDR3 nucleotides are TGCGCCAGCAGCTTGAGTACAGTGAGCACAGATACGCAGTATTTT.

CDR3: CASSLTVGANVLTF. The CDR3 DNA sequence: TGTGCCAGCAGTTTGACTGTGGGGGCCAACGTCCTGACTTTC. The chain employs TRBV6-1 and TRBJ2-6; D gene unclear. The V gene lost 5 bases and the J gene lost 4 bases, with 9 bases spanning the gap. Germline V lookup: CDR1 MNHNS, CDR2 SASEGT. The CDR3 consists of 14 residues.

The chain couples TRBV27 to TRBJ2-7, with 8 bases identical to TRBD2. This CDR3 is 15 amino acids long. With V trimmed by 3 bases and J by 7 bases, 11 bases remained unmatched. Germline V gives CDR1 MNHEY, CDR2 SMNVEV (reference sequence). The CDR3 coding sequence is TGTGCCAGCAGTTTGTCGAGCGGGAGCTTTATAGAGCAGTACTTC. As protein: CASSLSSGSFIEQYF.

The V call is TRBV7-9, the J call TRBJ2-1; TRBD2 agrees at 9 bases. Germline CDR1 and CDR2: SEHNR and FQNEAQ (reference sequence). The CDR3 runs to 18 residues. With 0 bases clipped from V and 4 bases from J, the junction kept 10 bases outside the gene matches. CDR3 sequence reads: CASSLASLLAGPYNEQFF. The CDR3 nucleotides read TGTGCCAGCAGCTTAGCGTCCCTACTAGCGGGCCCTTACAATGAGCAGTTCTTC.

This clone was observed a few times. J is TRBJ2-2 and V is TRBV1. TRBV1 is a pseudogene. This CDR3 contains 10 residues. CDR3 DNA sequence: TGCACCAGCAGCCAGCGGGAGCTGTTTTTT. This encodes CTSSQRELFF.